A selection of T cell receptor beta chains follows, all from one sample in a study of T-cell reconstitution after alpha-beta-depleted transplantation in children. TCRdb redid the calling of the PCR reads with MiXCR, one entry per CDR3 protein. The sample consists of approximately 980,000 distinct CDR3 sequences, about 26% of them appearing once. The sequencing here drew on PBMCs, mostly from graft donor cells, taken 360 days after TCRalphabeta/CD19-depleted stem cell transplant. These receptors were obtained from a boy younger than two who had a stem cell transplant for SCID, so the T cells may come from the graft donor. The CDR3 runs from the conserved cysteine through the conserved F or W. D genes are given only for firm matches. The size entry is marked missing in some rows and otherwise reads once, few, many or a size class.

V gene	D gene	clone size	J gene	CDR3 protein	CDR3 DNA
TRBV29-1	.	.	TRBJ2-7	CSVYVTYEQYF	TGCAGCGTTTATGTTACCTACGAGCAGTACTTC
TRBV5-1	.	.	TRBJ2-7	CASSSLPPGLGGVLYHYEQYF	TGCGCCAGCAGCTCGCTGCCCCCCGGCCTTGGGGGCGTCCTCTACCACTACGAGCAGTACTTC
TRBV7-6	TRBD2	many	TRBJ2-5	CASSLGRSGARYKETQYF	TGTGCCAGCAGCTTAGGTCGTAGCGGGGCCCGATATAAAGAGACCCAGTACTTC
TRBV21-1	.	few	TRBJ2-3	CASSTPRRAGPRMQYF	TGTGCCAGCAGCACACCTAGACGAGCGGGGCCCCGTATGCAGTATTTT
TRBV7-2	.	few	TRBJ2-2	CASSLEYTGELFF	TGTGCCAGCAGCTTAGAATACACCGGGGAGCTGTTTTTT
TRBV5-1	TRBD1	.	TRBJ2-7	CASSPYPGQGGQSSYEQYF	TGCGCCAGCAGCCCATATCCGGGACAGGGGGGACAGAGCTCCTACGAGCAGTACTTC
TRBV9	TRBD1	.	TRBJ2-5	CASSVWDRGTQYF	TGTGCCAGCAGCGTGTGGGACAGGGGGACCCAGTACTTC
TRBV7-6	.	few	TRBJ1-5	CASSLVSPAEGSNQPQHF	TGTGCCAGCAGCTTAGTTAGTCCAGCCGAGGGTAGCAATCAGCCCCAGCATTTT
TRBV7-9	.	.	TRBJ2-5	CASSLPRTGGEETQYF	TGTGCCAGCAGCTTACCTCGGACAGGCGGGGAAGAGACCCAGTACTTC
TRBV7-8	TRBD2	.	TRBJ2-3	CASSTALARADTQYF	TGTGCCAGCAGCACCGCACTAGCGCGGGCAGATACGCAGTATTTT
TRBV10-3	.	.	TRBJ2-2	CAISSLDTGELFF	TGTGCCATCAGCTCACTAGACACCGGGGAGCTGTTTTTT
TRBV12-3/TRBV12-4	TRBD2	.	TRBJ2-1	CASSPIAGGIGSEQFF	TGTGCCAGCAGTCCCATAGCGGGGGGGATCGGGAGTGAGCAGTTCTTC
TRBV7-2	.	.	TRBJ2-1	CASSPRLLRNEQFF	TGTGCCAGCAGCCCCAGACTCCTCCGCAATGAGCAGTTCTTC
TRBV20-1	TRBD2	many	TRBJ2-5	CSASSVSSGGPQETQYF	TGCAGTGCTAGTTCCGTTTCCAGCGGGGGACCTCAAGAGACCCAGTACTTC
TRBV20-1	.	few	TRBJ1-1	CSARRGPGTEAFF	TGCAGTGCTAGACGGGGGCCCGGGACTGAAGCTTTCTTT
TRBV11-1	.	once	TRBJ1-1	CASTFLGTEAFF	TGTGCCAGCACTTTCTTGGGGACTGAAGCTTTCTTT
TRBV12-3/TRBV12-4	.	.	TRBJ1-2	CASTNRPTSGYTF	TGTGCCAGCACCAACCGGCCCACCTCGGGCTACACCTTC
TRBV29-1	.	.	TRBJ2-3	CSAWDTRTDTQYF	TGCAGCGCCTGGGACACCCGCACAGATACGCAGTATTTT
TRBV7-2	.	few	TRBJ2-1	CASSFGNNNEQFF	TGTGCCAGCAGCTTCGGAAACAACAATGAGCAGTTCTTC
TRBV20-1	TRBD2	.	TRBJ2-7	CSARGGGISYEQYF	TGCAGTGCTAGGGGCGGGGGAATCTCCTACGAGCAGTACTTC
TRBV4-2	TRBD2	.	TRBJ2-5	CASSQDDGSGEAQETQYF	TGTGCCAGCAGCCAAGATGATGGGAGCGGGGAAGCCCAAGAGACCCAGTACTTC
TRBV5-1	.	few	TRBJ2-1	CASSLLSYSGAANEQFF	TGCGCCAGCAGCTTGCTCTCCTACTCGGGGGCGGCAAATGAGCAGTTCTTC